The sequence of this T cell receptor beta chain was determined in a study of response to subunit inactivated influenza vaccine. From the RT-PCR reads, TCRdb called clonotypes with MiXCR, one entry per CDR3 protein. The sample lists 710,000 or so distinct CDR3 sequences, 15% to 19% seen once, with around a tenth in the top ten. Findings and caveats of the study: The study's authors posited that every seasonal influenza vaccination enlists few new T cells.

This CDR3 contains 13 residues. V shed 4 bases and J shed 8 bases, with 15 bases lying between them. Germline loops: CDR1 SQVTM, CDR2 ANQGSEA. This clonotype was observed a handful of times. Its specificity is not known. This receptor was identified in a man aged 45 to 65 who received an inactivated influenza vaccine. This specimen was PBMCs from blood, taken 12 days after vaccination. This chain joins TRBV29-1 and TRBJ2-1; tentatively, D is TRBD2 (6 bases). CDR3 sequence (DNA): TGCAGCGTTGTACCACTAGCTGGCTATGAGCAGTTCTTC. Translating gives CSVVPLAGYEQFF.